Listed below are T cell receptor beta chains from one sample, sequenced in a study of T cells after yellow fever vaccination. In TCRdb, the 5' RACE reads were re-called with MiXCR into one record per CDR3 protein. The sample carries about 350,000 distinct CDR3 sequences, roughly 8.3% recorded once. Sequences were derived from PBMCs, sampled more than 35 days after the first yellow fever vaccination. These receptors were collected from a man between 18 and 29 years old who received the YFV17D yellow fever vaccine. CDR3s include the opening cysteine and the closing phenylalanine or tryptophan. Each record gives: D gene, clone size, J gene, V gene, CDR3 protein, CDR3 DNA. A D gene is named only where the DNA matches it firmly. Not all rows give a size; the values are once, few, many and, for expanded clones, a class.

D gene: .
clone size: .
J gene: TRBJ1-5
V gene: TRBV7-8
CDR3 protein: CASSLVGGINQPQHF
CDR3 DNA: TGTGCCAGCAGCTTAGTGGGAGGAATCAATCAGCCCCAGCATTTT

D gene: TRBD1
clone size: few
J gene: TRBJ1-1
V gene: TRBV30
CDR3 protein: CAWSRQGINTEAFF
CDR3 DNA: TGTGCCTGGAGTAGACAGGGGATTAACACTGAAGCTTTCTTT

D gene: .
clone size: few
J gene: TRBJ2-2
V gene: TRBV7-9
CDR3 protein: CASSLEYGRASGELFF
CDR3 DNA: TGTGCCAGCAGCTTAGAGTACGGACGGGCCTCCGGGGAGCTGTTTTTT

D gene: TRBD2
clone size: few
J gene: TRBJ2-1
V gene: TRBV7-2
CDR3 protein: CASSLLASGGGMRNEQFF
CDR3 DNA: TGTGCCAGCAGCTTATTGGCTAGCGGGGGGGGAATGAGGAATGAGCAGTTCTTC

D gene: TRBD2
clone size: few
J gene: TRBJ2-4
V gene: TRBV20-1
CDR3 protein: CSASAPTLRLAGGLVPNIQYF
CDR3 DNA: TGCAGTGCTAGCGCTCCGACCCTTCGCTTAGCGGGGGGGCTAGTCCCAAACATTCAGTACTTC

D gene: .
clone size: few
J gene: TRBJ2-1
V gene: TRBV6-2/TRBV6-3
CDR3 protein: CASSYSKVVPEQFF
CDR3 DNA: TGTGCCAGCAGTTACTCGAAGGTAGTTCCTGAGCAGTTCTTC

D gene: .
clone size: few
J gene: TRBJ2-5
V gene: TRBV5-1
CDR3 protein: CASSLDNQETQYF
CDR3 DNA: TGCGCCAGCAGCTTGGACAACCAAGAGACCCAGTACTTC

D gene: .
clone size: .
J gene: TRBJ2-2
V gene: TRBV11-2
CDR3 protein: CASSFLQGNTGELFF
CDR3 DNA: TGTGCCAGCAGCTTTCTCCAGGGGAACACCGGGGAGCTGTTTTTT

D gene: .
clone size: few
J gene: TRBJ2-2
V gene: TRBV5-1
CDR3 protein: CASSLDGPRSTGELFF
CDR3 DNA: TGCGCCAGCAGCTTGGATGGGCCTAGATCCACCGGGGAGCTGTTTTTT

D gene: TRBD2
clone size: few
J gene: TRBJ2-2
V gene: TRBV6-1
CDR3 protein: CASGRALTGGITGELFF
CDR3 DNA: TGTGCCAGCGGGCGAGCACTAACGGGGGGAATAACCGGGGAGCTGTTTTTT

D gene: TRBD1
clone size: .
J gene: TRBJ2-1
V gene: TRBV11-2
CDR3 protein: CASSSSRDRRRAEQFF
CDR3 DNA: TGTGCCAGCAGCTCCTCCCGGGACAGGCGTCGAGCTGAGCAGTTCTTC

D gene: .
clone size: few
J gene: TRBJ2-7
V gene: TRBV7-6
CDR3 protein: CASSFGGFNEQYF
CDR3 DNA: TGTGCCAGCAGCTTTGGGGGCTTCAACGAGCAGTACTTC

D gene: .
clone size: many
J gene: TRBJ2-1
V gene: TRBV7-2
CDR3 protein: CASSLVVGGNEQFF
CDR3 DNA: TGTGCCAGCAGCTTAGTAGTAGGGGGCAATGAGCAGTTCTTC

D gene: .
clone size: few
J gene: TRBJ1-5
V gene: TRBV5-1
CDR3 protein: CASSPAGHLNQPQHF
CDR3 DNA: TGCGCCAGCAGCCCGGCGGGACACCTGAATCAGCCCCAGCATTTT

D gene: TRBD1
clone size: .
J gene: TRBJ1-5
V gene: TRBV12-3/TRBV12-4
CDR3 protein: CASSPGTGGWQPQHF
CDR3 DNA: TGTGCCAGCAGCCCCGGGACAGGAGGTTGGCAGCCCCAGCATTTT

D gene: .
clone size: many
J gene: TRBJ2-3
V gene: TRBV2
CDR3 protein: CASSEAPSTSTDTQYF
CDR3 DNA: TGTGCCAGCAGTGAAGCGCCCTCAACTAGCACAGATACGCAGTATTTT

D gene: .
clone size: .
J gene: TRBJ1-1
V gene: TRBV5-1
CDR3 protein: CASSLGTSNLAFF
CDR3 DNA: TGCGCCAGCAGCTTGGGGACCTCAAACTTAGCTTTCTTT

D gene: .
clone size: few
J gene: TRBJ2-5
V gene: TRBV7-6
CDR3 protein: CASSLAADEETQYF
CDR3 DNA: TGTGCCAGCAGCTTAGCGGCAGATGAAGAGACCCAGTACTTC

D gene: .
clone size: few
J gene: TRBJ2-1
V gene: TRBV9
CDR3 protein: CASSVKMVGGEQFF
CDR3 DNA: TGTGCCAGCAGCGTAAAAATGGTGGGGGGTGAGCAGTTCTTC

D gene: TRBD2
clone size: few
J gene: TRBJ2-1
V gene: TRBV7-9
CDR3 protein: CASSRRDYHNEQFF
CDR3 DNA: TGTGCCAGCAGCCGACGGGACTACCACAATGAGCAGTTCTTC

D gene: .
clone size: .
J gene: TRBJ1-1
V gene: TRBV15
CDR3 protein: CATSPGLNTEAFF
CDR3 DNA: TGTGCCACCAGCCCCGGATTGAACACTGAAGCTTTCTTT

D gene: .
clone size: .
J gene: TRBJ1-2
V gene: TRBV5-6
CDR3 protein: CASSIPGIYGYTF
CDR3 DNA: TGTGCCAGCAGTATTCCAGGAATCTATGGCTACACCTTC

D gene: TRBD1
clone size: few
J gene: TRBJ1-2
V gene: TRBV27
CDR3 protein: CASSLMTGLKSDGYTF
CDR3 DNA: TGTGCCAGCAGTCTGATGACAGGGCTAAAAAGTGATGGCTACACCTTC

D gene: .
clone size: few
J gene: TRBJ1-5
V gene: TRBV12-3/TRBV12-4
CDR3 protein: CASSYGDENSNQPQHF
CDR3 DNA: TGTGCCAGCAGCTATGGGGACGAAAATAGCAATCAGCCCCAGCATTTT

D gene: .
clone size: few
J gene: TRBJ1-4
V gene: TRBV5-1
CDR3 protein: CASKPSATNEKLFF
CDR3 DNA: TGCGCCAGCAAACCATCCGCAACTAATGAAAAACTGTTTTTT

D gene: .
clone size: many
J gene: TRBJ2-5
V gene: TRBV6-2/TRBV6-3
CDR3 protein: CASRAHSQETQYF
CDR3 DNA: TGTGCCAGCCGAGCACACAGCCAAGAGACCCAGTACTTC

D gene: TRBD1
clone size: few
J gene: TRBJ2-3
V gene: TRBV24-1
CDR3 protein: CATRDRDFQQYF
CDR3 DNA: TGTGCCACCCGGGACAGGGATTTTCAACAGTATTTT

D gene: .
clone size: few
J gene: TRBJ1-2
V gene: TRBV7-9
CDR3 protein: CASSLGQTLANYGYTF
CDR3 DNA: TGTGCCAGCAGCTTAGGGCAGACACTCGCTAACTATGGCTACACCTTC

D gene: .
clone size: few
J gene: TRBJ2-4
V gene: TRBV6-7
CDR3 protein: CASTFARFAKNIQYF
CDR3 DNA: TGTGCCAGCACTTTCGCCCGGTTCGCCAAAAACATTCAGTACTTC

D gene: .
clone size: .
J gene: TRBJ2-1
V gene: TRBV29-1
CDR3 protein: CSVEGTSSSYNEQFF
CDR3 DNA: TGCAGCGTTGAAGGGACATCGAGCTCCTACAATGAGCAGTTCTTC

D gene: .
clone size: few
J gene: TRBJ1-1
V gene: TRBV5-1
CDR3 protein: CASSFTGPDTEAFF
CDR3 DNA: TGCGCCAGCAGTTTTACGGGCCCCGACACTGAAGCTTTCTTT

D gene: .
clone size: .
J gene: TRBJ2-2
V gene: TRBV6-5
CDR3 protein: CASSYAGTGELFF
CDR3 DNA: TGTGCCAGCAGTTACGCGGGAACCGGGGAGCTGTTTTTT

D gene: .
clone size: .
J gene: TRBJ2-6
V gene: TRBV5-4
CDR3 protein: CASSLDNSGANVLTF
CDR3 DNA: TGTGCCAGCAGCTTGGACAACTCTGGGGCCAACGTCCTGACTTTC

D gene: .
clone size: few
J gene: TRBJ2-7
V gene: TRBV30
CDR3 protein: CAWSVPAGQYF
CDR3 DNA: TGTGCCTGGAGTGTACCGGCGGGGCAGTACTTC

D gene: .
clone size: few
J gene: TRBJ2-2
V gene: TRBV14
CDR3 protein: CASSQVVGNTGELFF
CDR3 DNA: TGTGCCAGCAGCCAAGTAGTAGGAAACACCGGGGAGCTGTTTTTT